This TCR beta chain was documented in a study of blood T cell repertoires in COVID-19. Study details: Material from acute and convalescent COVID-19 was sourced from the United States, Italy and Spain.

Looked up from germline, CDR1 is SNHLY and CDR2 is FYNNEI. V lost 4 bases and J lost 7, with 7 bases in between. There are 11 residues in the CDR3. The protocol was immunoSEQ multiplex PCR, while the TCRdb copy is restricted to in-frame clones and leaves out a portion. The sample carries 250,000 or so clones, around four fifths recorded once. This clone has a single count. V and J are TRBV2 and TRBJ1-1; no clear D gene. This TCR was sampled from a man aged 55 to 70 with acute or convalescent COVID-19. The material sequenced was peripheral blood. CDR3 residues: CASSVASEAFF. DNA for the CDR3: TGTGCCAGCAGTGTGGCCAGTGAAGCTTTCTTT.